This T cell receptor beta chain was observed in a study of T cells in Graves' hyperthyroidism and ophthalmopathy. Study information: The initial diagnosis was the point when peripheral blood was collected, ahead of any treatment.

Study findings and constraints: The majority of expanded thyroid clonotypes above 0.001 also appeared in blood.

This CDR3 has 13 residues. Germline CDR1 and CDR2: DFQATT and SNEGSKA (reference sequence). V lost 4 bases to trimming and J lost 6 bases; unmatched junction nucleotides: 4. Researchers amplified the TCR beta CDR3 regions from RNA transcripts. When the TCR CDR3 underwent first-round RT-PCR, the HTBI primer set was used. TCRdb reprocessed the multiplex PCR reads via MiXCR and lists one record per CDR3 protein. The table shows 250,000 to 400,000 distinct CDR3 sequences, with roughly an eighth occurring only once. This clonotype was detected many times. The antigen is undetermined. Reasons for excluding patients were uncontrolled infection, other autoimmune disease, pregnancy or lactation. Used for diagnoses were clinical symptoms, serum thyroxine and TRAb, thyroid ultrasound and orbital computed tomography.

The receptor comes from a woman aged 40 to 55 with Graves' ophthalmopathy. Sample: blood. V is TRBV20-1 and J is TRBJ2-3; 10 bases map to TRBD2. The CDR3, as DNA: TGCAGTGCTACTAGCGGGGGATGGGATACGCAGTATTTT. Protein: CSATSGGWDTQYF.